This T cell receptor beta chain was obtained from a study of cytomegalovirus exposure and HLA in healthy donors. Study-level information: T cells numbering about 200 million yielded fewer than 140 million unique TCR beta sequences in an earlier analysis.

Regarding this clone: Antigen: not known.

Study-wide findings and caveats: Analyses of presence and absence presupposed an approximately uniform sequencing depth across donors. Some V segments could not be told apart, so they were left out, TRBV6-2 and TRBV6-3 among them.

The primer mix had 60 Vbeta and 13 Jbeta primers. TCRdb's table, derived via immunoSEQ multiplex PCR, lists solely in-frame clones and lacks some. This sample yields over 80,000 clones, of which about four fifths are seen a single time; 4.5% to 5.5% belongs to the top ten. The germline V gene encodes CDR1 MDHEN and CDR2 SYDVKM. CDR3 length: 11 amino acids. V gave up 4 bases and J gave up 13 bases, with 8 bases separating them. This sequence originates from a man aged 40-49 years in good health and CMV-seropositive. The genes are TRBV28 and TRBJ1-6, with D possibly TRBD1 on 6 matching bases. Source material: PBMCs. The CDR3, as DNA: TGTGCCAGCAGTTCGGACAGTCCCCTCCACTTT. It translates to CASSSDSPLHF.